These 20 T cell receptor beta chains originate from one sample sequenced in a study of blood T cells in healthy people across ages (dated by TCRdb to 2014 to 2015). The method behind the library was 5' RACE. Sequencing instrument: Illumina HiSeq 2500. A second roughly 7 to 11 cycle PCR used a sample-barcoded 5' primer and a J-beta primer mix. TCRdb redid the processing of the public reads, applying fastp at Q25 and MiXCR, and retained in-frame beta chains. Here each entry gathers all rows of one CDR3 protein and keeps the most common genes and DNA. The sample records more than 650,000 distinct CDR3 sequences, less than 70% of which are singletons. Clones ranked in the top ten supply about 42% of the sample. Sequencing was performed on blood. These receptors were collected from a man older than 75 in good health.

The J gene is TRBJ2-4, the V gene TRBV7-9; 10 bases are a match to TRBD2. Near its end, the DNA agrees better with TRBJ2-5, so the J call may be wrong. There are 14 residues in the CDR3. Germline V gene data show CDR1 as SEHNR and CDR2 as FQNEAQ (reference sequence). The CDR3 reads CASSVWTSGETQYF. For the CDR3, the DNA is TGTGCCAGCAGCGTATGGACTAGCGGAGAGACCCAGTACTTC.

The chain carries TRBV15 and TRBJ2-4, with TRBD2 matching 8 bases. The assigned J gene may be wrong: the sequence end matches TRBJ2-7 better. The CDR3 is made up of 16 amino acids. CDR1 LNHNV and CDR2 YYDKDF come from the germline V gene (reference sequence). DNA of the CDR3: TGTGCCACCAGCAGAGATCCTCAGACTAGCGCCTACGAGCAGTACTTC. Its protein is CATSRDPQTSAYEQYF.

The CDR3 DNA reads TGCAGTGCTAGAGTTCAGGGCGGGAGACCGAGATACGCGTATTTT. Translation: CSARVQGGRPRYAYF. The chain joins TRBV20-1 to TRBJ2-3; 7 bases map to TRBD2. The V gene's germline CDR1 is DFQATT and CDR2 SNEGSKA (reference sequence). V lost 1 base and J lost 14; bases outside the gene matches: 18. This CDR3 comprises 15 residues.

This chain connects TRBV20-1 to TRBJ1-2, with D unresolved. The CDR3 spans 11 residues. V gave up 5 bases and J gave up 5 bases, with 9 bases separating them. Germline V gene sequence: CDR1 DFQATT, CDR2 SNEGSKA (reference sequence). In nucleotides, the CDR3 is TGCAGTGCTCCCACAGCTTATGGCTACACCTTC. It is translated as CSAPTAYGYTF.

The chain employs TRBV6-1 and TRBJ2-7; TRBD2 is a possible D gene (7 bases). V lost 6 bases and J lost 6, with 18 bases in between. This CDR3 contains 14 residues. Germline lookup yields CDR1 MNHNS and CDR2 SASEGT. The CDR3 reads CASSAITGGGEQYF. In DNA form, the CDR3 reads TGTGCCAGCAGCGCTATAACGGGGGGCGGCGAGCAGTACTTC.

The chain links TRBV9 to TRBJ2-1; 10 nucleotides line up with TRBD1. CDR3 size: 16 residues. The V and J ends lost 0 bases and 7 bases, in that order; junction bases with no gene match: 7. CDR1 and CDR2 (germline): SGDLS, YYNGEE. CDR3 coding DNA: TGTGCCAGCAGCGTAGCTCTAGACAGGGGGCAGAATGAGCAGTTCTTC. Protein: CASSVALDRGQNEQFF.

The chain carries TRBV7-9 and TRBJ1-2; 7 positions agree with TRBD1. Germline CDR1 and CDR2: SEHNR and FQNEAQ (reference sequence). The CDR3 contains 15 residues. With V trimmed by 1 base and J by 3 bases, 5 bases remained unmatched. CDR3 residues: CASSLGGQGDYGYTF. The CDR3 region has the DNA TGTGCCAGCAGCTTAGGAGGCCAGGGGGACTATGGCTACACCTTC.

This rearrangement joins TRBV28 to TRBJ2-5; 10 nucleotides line up with TRBD1. The V gene's germline CDR1 is MDHEN and CDR2 SYDVKM. After removal of 2 bases from V and 11 bases from J, the junction contained 14 bases not matched to a gene. The CDR3 totals 16 residues. The CDR3 loop reads CASSLVSRQGAREQYF. In DNA, the CDR3 is TGTGCCAGCAGTTTAGTATCGCGACAGGGGGCGCGGGAGCAGTACTTC.

The V gene is TRBV4-1, the J gene TRBJ1-2; unclear D gene. The germline V gene has CDR1 MGHRA and CDR2 YSYEKL. The CDR3 runs to 15 residues. Trimming took 1 base from V and 2 from J, leaving 11 bases between them. CDR3 region: CASSQVSTSNYGYTF. For the CDR3, the DNA is TGCGCCAGCAGCCAAGTGTCCACATCGAACTATGGCTACACCTTC.

The CDR3 spells CATSRDGGLAEQFF. The CDR3 DNA follows: TGTGCCACCAGCAGAGATGGCGGCCTGGCTGAGCAGTTCTTC. The V and J genes are TRBV15 and TRBJ2-1; D call uncertain. CDR1 LNHNV and CDR2 YYDKDF come from the germline V gene (reference sequence). The ends were cut back, 0 bases at V and 9 bases at J, with 12 bases in the middle. There are 14 residues in the CDR3. The full variable domain, in which reference TRBV15 and TRBJ2-1 provide the parts outside the CDR3, is DAMVIQNPRYQVTQFGKPVTLSCSQTLNHNVMYWYQQKSSQAPKLLFHYYDKDFNNEADTPDNFQSRRPNTSFCFLDIRSPGLGDTAMYLCATSRDGGLAEQFFGPGTRLTVL.

The gene calls are TRBV10-3 and TRBJ2-1; 13 bases align to TRBD2. The CDR3 is 18 amino acids. CDR1 is ENHRY, CDR2 SYGVKD, per germline. Losses at the gene ends were 4 bases for V and 1 base for J; bases not matched to a gene: 7. The CDR3 DNA is TGTGCCATCAGTGGGACGGGACTAGCGGGACCTTCCTACAATGAGCAGTTCTTC. Its translation is CAISGTGLAGPSYNEQFF.

This clonotype was observed a few times. The chain has TRBV20-1 and TRBJ1-2, with D possibly matching TRBD1 (5 bases). The CDR3 has 16 residues. Germline lookup yields CDR1 DFQATT and CDR2 SNEGSKA (reference sequence). V was clipped by 3 bases and J by 0 bases, with 17 bases between them. The CDR3 is CSASGADNFTNYGYTF. DNA for the CDR3: TGCAGTGCTAGTGGGGCAGACAATTTTACTAACTATGGCTACACCTTC.

The chain uses TRBV6-2 or TRBV6-3 and TRBJ2-7; D is perhaps TRBD2 (6 bases). This CDR3 contains 13 residues. The germline V gene has CDR1 MNHEY and CDR2 SVGEGT. Trimming took off 5 bases at V and 1 base at J, with 9 bases between the two ends. CDR3 residues: CASSMGLSYEQYF. Here the CDR3 DNA reads TGTGCCAGCAGTATGGGACTTTCCTACGAGCAGTACTTC.

This chain uses TRBV20-1 with TRBJ2-7; D perhaps matches TRBD1 (5 bases). The V end lost 0 bases, the J end lost 2 bases, and 11 bases lay between the germline ends. Germline loops: CDR1 DFQATT, CDR2 SNEGSKA (reference sequence). The CDR3 extends over 14 amino acids. CDR3: CSARDARAAYEQYF. In DNA form, the CDR3 reads TGCAGTGCTAGAGATGCCAGGGCAGCCTACGAGCAGTACTTC.

This clonotype came up a few times. V is TRBV7-2 and J is TRBJ2-3; 7 nucleotides line up with TRBD1. The CDR3 spans 17 residues. Trimming cost V 1 base and J 14 bases; bases outside gene matches: 21. From germline, CDR1 is SGHTA and CDR2 FQGNSA. The CDR3 nucleotides read TGTGCCAGCAGCTTAGAGTGGGCAGGGGGTGGGCACAGATACGCGTATTTT. It is translated as CASSLEWAGGGHRYAYF.

The chain carries TRBV20-1 and TRBJ1-4; the D gene is possibly TRBD1 (6 bases). CDR1 is DFQATT and CDR2 is SNEGSKA in the germline V gene (reference sequence). The CDR3 consists of 14 residues. V lost 3 bases, J lost 4 bases, and 12 bases lay in between. CDR3 in amino acids: CSARGTTSNEKLFF. CDR3 DNA: TGCAGTGCTAGGGGGACAACTAGTAATGAAAAACTGTTTTTT.

The chain uses TRBV20-1 and TRBJ2-5, with TRBD1 matching 12 bases. Germline V gives CDR1 DFQATT, CDR2 SNEGSKA (reference sequence). The CDR3 contains 15 residues. V shed 6 bases, J shed 5 bases, and the junction held 10 bases outside the gene matches. The DNA of the CDR3 is TGCAGTGCCCAGGGACAGGGGGCGGTTTGGGAGACCCAGTACTTC. Translating gives CSAQGQGAVWETQYF.

The genes are TRBV9 and TRBJ2-3; D is ambiguous. Germline V CDR1 and CDR2: SGDLS, YYNGEE. V lost 3 bases, J lost 5 bases, and 10 bases lay in between. The CDR3 spans 13 residues. CDR3 sequence reads: CASSAGYRDTQYF. CDR3 in DNA: TGTGCCAGCAGCGCCGGGTACCGAGATACGCAGTATTTT.

This sequence joins TRBV4-1 and TRBJ1-5; D is unresolved. Germline loops: CDR1 MGHRA, CDR2 YSYEKL. The V end lost 3 bases, the J end lost 0 bases, and 6 bases lay between the germline ends. The CDR3 consists of 14 residues. The CDR3 DNA is TGCGCCAGCAGCCACCCAGTTAGCAATCAGCCCCAGCATTTT. Its translation: CASSHPVSNQPQHF.

This clonotype turned up a few times. The chain carries TRBV7-9 and TRBJ1-1; D ambiguous. This CDR3 comprises 17 residues. Germline CDR1 reads SEHNR; CDR2 reads FQNEAQ (reference sequence). Trimming stripped 4 bases from V and 0 bases from J, with 18 bases between. The CDR3 DNA reads as TGTGCCAGCAGCTCTTATCCTGACCGACTATTGAACACTGAAGCTTTCTTT. As protein: CASSSYPDRLLNTEAFF.